The rows below give T cell receptor beta chains drawn from one sample of a study of blood T cell repertoires in COVID-19. Here immunoSEQ multiplex PCR was the method, and the copy in TCRdb shows in-frame clones only, minus some. Of roughly 64,000 clones in the sample, 84% were seen once. Sequenced sample: peripheral blood. The source is a woman aged 60-75 years with acute or convalescent COVID-19. Both conserved end residues are part of each CDR3. D genes are given only for firm matches. Not every row has a clone size; where given, it reads once, few, many or a size class.

V gene	clone size	J gene	D gene	CDR3 DNA	CDR3 protein
TRBV15	NA	TRBJ2-1	NA	TGTGCCACCAGCAGCAACAGGAGACTCGAGCGGTTCTTC	CATSSNRRLERFF
TRBV29-1	NA	TRBJ1-1	NA	TGCAGCGTTTTGGACAGTGAAGCTTTCTTT	CSVLDSEAFF
TRBV5-1	NA	TRBJ1-6	NA	TGCGCCAGCAGCTTGTTTGGGAACAGGGAAGGTAATTCACCCCTCCACTTT	CASSLFGNREGNSPLHF
TRBV11-2	NA	TRBJ1-2	NA	TGTGCCAGCAGCTCCTACGCTGACAGCTTGGGCTACACCTTC	CASSSYADSLGYTF
TRBV4-1	NA	TRBJ1-3	NA	TGCGCCAGCAGCATGGGTGGGGGGGCCTCTGGAAACACCATATATTTT	CASSMGGGASGNTIYF
TRBV18	NA	TRBJ1-2	NA	TGTGCCAGCTCCCCGGGATTGCGGAGCTATGGCTACACCTTC	CASSPGLRSYGYTF
TRBV15	NA	TRBJ2-3	TRBD1	TGTGCCACCAGCAACGACAGGGGGACAGATACGCAGTATTTT	CATSNDRGTDTQYF
TRBV20-1	NA	TRBJ2-4	NA	TGCAGTGCTAGTGGTCCAGGGATAGCCAAAAACATTCAGTACTTC	CSASGPGIAKNIQYF
TRBV7-3	NA	TRBJ1-1	NA	TGTGCCAGCAGCTTAGGAGGCTCGAACACTGAAGCTTTCTTT	CASSLGGSNTEAFF
TRBV19	NA	TRBJ1-6	TRBD1	TGTGCCAGTATTGACAGGGGGCATGATAAGGAATCCCTCCACTTT	CASIDRGHDKESLHF
TRBV10-3	NA	TRBJ1-1	NA	TGTGCCATCAGTGATTACAGGGAGAACACTGAAGCTTTCTTT	CAISDYRENTEAFF
TRBV4-2	NA	TRBJ1-5	NA	TGTGCCAGCAGCCAAGATCCCACAGGGTGGGACAATCAGCCCCAGCATTTT	CASSQDPTGWDNQPQHF
TRBV7-9	NA	TRBJ2-2	TRBD1	TGTGCCAGCAGCCAATTAGGGACAGGGGCAACCGGGGAGCTGTTTTTT	CASSQLGTGATGELFF
TRBV10-1	NA	TRBJ1-5	NA	TGCGCCAGCAGTGAAATATTCAGGGGTAATCAGCCCCAGCATTTT	CASSEIFRGNQPQHF
TRBV6-6	NA	TRBJ1-1	NA	TGTGCCAGCAGTTACAGGGCGGGTGGAGTCACTGAAGCTTTCTTT	CASSYRAGGVTEAFF
TRBV24-1	NA	TRBJ2-5	TRBD1	TGTGCCACCAGTGATTTAAAGGGACAGACCAACCAAGAGACCCAGTACTTC	CATSDLKGQTNQETQYF
TRBV19	once	TRBJ2-3	TRBD2	TGTGCCAGTGGACTAGCGCTTCGCACAGATACGCAGTATTTT	CASGLALRTDTQYF
TRBV5-6	NA	TRBJ2-1	NA	TGTGCCAGCAGCTTGGCGTCAGGGCCCCATGAGCAGTTCTTC	CASSLASGPHEQFF
TRBV2	once	TRBJ1-1	TRBD1	TGTGCCACCTCCGGTACAGGGGGCATGGACACTGAAGCTTTCTTT	CATSGTGGMDTEAFF
TRBV19	NA	TRBJ1-2	NA	TGTGCCAGTAGGGTGGACTTTTATGGCTACACCTTC	CASRVDFYGYTF
TRBV5-5	NA	TRBJ2-6	NA	TGTGCCAGCAGCTCTTTTATGGGGGCCAACGTCCTGACTTTC	CASSSFMGANVLTF
TRBV18	few	TRBJ2-4	TRBD1	TGTGCCAGCTCAGCAATAACAGGGGGAACTTCCCGGGGCATTCAGTACTTC	CASSAITGGTSRGIQYF
TRBV19	once	TRBJ1-6	TRBD1	TGTGCCAGTAGTATCGACAGGGGGGGTAATTCACCCCTCCACTTT	CASSIDRGGNSPLHF
TRBV9	NA	TRBJ2-1	TRBD2	TGTGCCAGCACCCAGCGGGCGGGGGGGCCGGATGAGCAGTTCTTC	CASTQRAGGPDEQFF
TRBV4-1	once	TRBJ1-2	TRBD1	TGCGCCAGCAGCTTGGACAGGGAGGCCTATGGCTACACCTTC	CASSLDREAYGYTF
TRBV10-3	once	TRBJ1-1	TRBD1	TGTGCCATCAGTATCGGGGACAGGGGCACTGAAGCTTTCTTT	CAISIGDRGTEAFF
TRBV29-1	NA	TRBJ1-5	NA	TGCAGCGTTTGTAATTCGGGCAATCAGCCCCAGCATTTT	CSVCNSGNQPQHF
TRBV12-5	once	TRBJ2-1	TRBD1	TGTGCTAGTGGTTTGCCGGCCGGGACAGGGGCATACAATGAGCAGTTCTTC	CASGLPAGTGAYNEQFF
TRBV18	NA	TRBJ1-3	NA	TGTGCCAGCTCACTACCTGGGGCGAACTCTGGAAACACCATATATTTT	CASSLPGANSGNTIYF
TRBV27	NA	TRBJ1-2	NA	TGTGCCAGCAGTTTACTGGGGGCGGGCAGCGAGTACTATGGCTACACCTTC	CASSLLGAGSEYYGYTF
TRBV29-1	NA	TRBJ2-3	TRBD1	TGCAGCGTTACAGGGGGCCTAGATACGCAGTATTTT	CSVTGGLDTQYF
TRBV5-1	NA	TRBJ1-2	TRBD1	TGCGCCAGCAGGAGGGGACAGAGTAACTATGGCTACACCTTC	CASRRGQSNYGYTF
TRBV4-2	NA	TRBJ1-4	TRBD1	TGTGCCAGCAGCCAAGGCAGGGGACAGCCTAATGAAAAACTGTTTTTT	CASSQGRGQPNEKLFF
TRBV5-1	NA	TRBJ1-6	TRBD1	TGCGCCAGCAGCTTGGGGGACAGGGAGAATTCACCCCTCCACTTT	CASSLGDRENSPLHF
TRBV18	NA	TRBJ1-2	NA	TGTGCCAGCTCACCCGGGACGGGGGACAACTATGGCTACACCTTC	CASSPGTGDNYGYTF
TRBV6-2/TRBV6-3	NA	TRBJ2-3	NA	TGTGCCAGCAGTCCCCAAGGACTATTAAGCGCAGATACGCAGTATTTT	CASSPQGLLSADTQYF
TRBV3-1/TRBV3-2	once	TRBJ2-7	NA	TGTGCCAGCAGCCAAATTACCCCAGGCCACGAGCAGTACTTC	CASSQITPGHEQYF
TRBV30	few	TRBJ1-5	TRBD1	TGTGCCTGGGGGACAGGGCCCAATCAGCCCCAGCATTTT	CAWGTGPNQPQHF
TRBV19	NA	TRBJ2-5	TRBD1	TGTGCCAGTAGTACCCGGGACAGGGGGACTCAAGAGACCCAGTACTTC	CASSTRDRGTQETQYF
TRBV19	NA	TRBJ1-4	NA	TGTGCCAGTAGTATACCGGCGGGGGCGGATGAAAAACTGTTTTTT	CASSIPAGADEKLFF
TRBV7-9	NA	TRBJ2-7	TRBD2	TGTGCCACCCGCAGGGCTAGCGGAACCTACGAGCAGTACTTC	CATRRASGTYEQYF
TRBV7-2	NA	TRBJ2-1	TRBD2	TGTGCCAGCAGCATACTAGCGGGGGCGAACAATGAGCAGTTCTTC	CASSILAGANNEQFF
TRBV6-6	few	TRBJ2-1	TRBD1	TGTGCCAGCAGTTATCGACAGGGCGGTAATGAGCAGTTCTTC	CASSYRQGGNEQFF